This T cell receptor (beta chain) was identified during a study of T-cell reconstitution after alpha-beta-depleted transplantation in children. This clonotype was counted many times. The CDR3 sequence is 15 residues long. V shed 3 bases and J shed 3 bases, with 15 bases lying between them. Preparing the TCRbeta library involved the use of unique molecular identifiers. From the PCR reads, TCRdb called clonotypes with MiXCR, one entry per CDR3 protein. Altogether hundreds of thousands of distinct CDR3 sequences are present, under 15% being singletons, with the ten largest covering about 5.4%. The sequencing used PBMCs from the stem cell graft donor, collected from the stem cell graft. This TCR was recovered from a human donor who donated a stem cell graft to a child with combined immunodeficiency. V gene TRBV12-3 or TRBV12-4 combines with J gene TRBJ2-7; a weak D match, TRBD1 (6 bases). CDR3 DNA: TGTGCCAGCAGTTTCGAGGGGTTAGGGGGCTACGAGCAGTACTTC. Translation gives CASSFEGLGGYEQYF.